The 21 T cell receptor beta chains reported below all come from one sample, sequenced in a study of low-dose radiotherapy and immunotherapy resistance in tumors. Priming of first-strand cDNA relied on TRAV- and TRBV-specific primers (covering alpha and beta chains). Amplification of TCRs used a constant-region primer and V-primer adapter for roughly 20 PCR cycles. TCRdb analysed the reads with MiXCR anew, one entry per CDR3 protein. The sample includes around 11,000 distinct CDR3 sequences, approximately 55% of them seen just once. Every receptor here comes from a human donor with advanced metastatic prostate, ovarian, gallbladder or colorectal cancer (not recorded which). This table probably holds off-target reads from a library built for another chain.

V gene TRBV9 combines with J gene TRBJ2-1; D is tentatively TRBD1 or TRBD2 (5 bases each). Trimming stripped 3 bases from V and 10 bases from J, with 14 bases between. The CDR3 consists of 13 residues. Germline CDR1 and CDR2: SGDLS and YYNGEE. CDR3 nucleotides: TGTGCCAGCAGCGCCCCGAGGGCAGGGGAGCAGTTCTTC. Translated, it gives CASSAPRAGEQFF. Full variable domain (outside the CDR3, taken from reference TRBV9 and TRBJ2-1): DSGVTQTPKHLITATGQRVTLRCSPRSGDLSVYWYQQSLDQGLQFLIQYYNGEERAKGNILERFSAQQFPDLHSELNLSSLELGDSALYFCASSAPRAGEQFFGPGTRLTVL.

This clonotype was counted between two and nine times. The chain joins TRBV6-6 to TRBJ2-2, with TRBD2 identical over 7 bases. V gave up 8 bases and J gave up 2 bases; unmatched junction bases: 5. Germline V lookup: CDR1 MNHNY, CDR2 SVGAGI (reference sequence). This CDR3 contains 14 residues. The CDR3 DNA sequence: TGTGCCAGCGGATCTAGCGGCAACACCGGGGAGCTGTTTTTT. As protein: CASGSSGNTGELFF.

This clonotype was seen only once. This sequence joins TRBV9 and TRBJ2-2, with D perhaps TRBD1 (5 bases). Trimming took 2 bases from V and 7 from J, leaving 9 bases between them. Looked up from germline, CDR1 is SGDLS and CDR2 is YYNGEE. CDR3 length: 13 residues. The CDR3 sequence is CASSVAGFGELFF. DNA for the CDR3: TGTGCCAGCAGCGTCGCAGGGTTCGGGGAGCTGTTTTTT.

This chain uses TRBV30 with TRBJ2-7; perhaps TRBD1 as D (5 bases). Germline V gene sequence: CDR1 GTSNPN, CDR2 SVGIG (reference sequence). The CDR3 contains 12 residues. V dropped 4 bases and J dropped 2 bases, with 9 bases sitting between them. In DNA form, the CDR3 reads TGTGCCTGGACCGGACAACCCTACGAGCAGTACTTC. Its translation: CAWTGQPYEQYF.

The chain uses TRBV19 and TRBJ2-1, with D maybe TRBD1 (6 bases). The germline V gene has CDR1 LNHDA and CDR2 SQIVND (reference sequence). The V end lost 2 bases, the J end lost 6 bases, and 23 bases lay between the germline ends. CDR3 length: 18 amino acids. The CDR3 protein is CASSISARSVGAGNEQFF. The CDR3 nucleotides read TGTGCCAGTAGTATATCGGCCAGATCCGTGGGGGCAGGCAATGAGCAGTTCTTC.

This chain connects TRBV6-6 to TRBJ2-4; 7 nucleotides align to TRBD1. Germline assignment: CDR1 MNHNY and CDR2 SVGAGI (reference sequence). CDR3 length: 12 residues. V shed 11 bases, J shed 4 bases, and the junction held 5 bases outside the gene matches. CDR3 sequence reads: CAAGDSKNIQYF. The CDR3 DNA is TGTGCCGCCGGGGACAGTAAAAACATTCAGTACTTC.

This clonotype was detected a few times. The chain is built from TRBV10-2 and TRBJ2-7; a possible D gene is TRBD1 (6 bases). Germline CDR1 is WSHSY and CDR2 is SAAADI. CDR3 length: 13 amino acids. The V end was cut by 7 bases, the J end by 2 bases, with 12 bases between. DNA of the CDR3: TGCGCCAGCAACCCGGGACAAACCTACGAGCAGTACTTC. Translated, it gives CASNPGQTYEQYF.

The V call is TRBV5-1, the J call TRBJ2-1, with 12 nucleotides matching TRBD2. V was clipped by 2 bases and J by 5 bases; unmatched bases: 5. The CDR3 runs 16 residues. CDR1 and CDR2 from the germline V gene are SGHRS and YFSETQ. CDR3 protein: CASSLLTSGGHNEQFF. CDR3 coding DNA: TGCGCCAGCAGCTTACTGACTAGCGGGGGCCACAATGAGCAGTTCTTC.

The CDR3 is CAISARTSSYEQYF. CDR3 in DNA: TGTGCCATCAGTGCCAGGACATCCTCCTACGAGCAGTACTTC. This chain connects TRBV10-3 to TRBJ2-7; possibly TRBD1 for D (5 bases). Trimming cost V 4 bases and J 0 bases, with 10 bases left between them. This CDR3 has 14 amino acids. Per germline, CDR1 ENHRY and CDR2 SYGVKD.

V is TRBV27 and J is TRBJ2-1; 10 bases are a match to TRBD1. The CDR3 spans 13 residues. From germline, CDR1 is MNHEY and CDR2 SMNVEV (reference sequence). V was pared by 8 bases and J by 6 bases, with 4 bases of the junction left unmatched. The CDR3 region is CASSGTGVNEQFF. DNA for the CDR3: TGTGCCAGCTCCGGGACAGGGGTCAATGAGCAGTTCTTC.

The chain recombines TRBV2 with TRBJ2-6; D gene ambiguous. The V gene's germline CDR1 is SNHLY and CDR2 FYNNEI. This CDR3 has 15 residues. Trimming left V 7 bases short and J 0 bases short, with 10 bases between. The CDR3: CASNGQLSGANVLTF. The CDR3 DNA reads as TGTGCCAGCAATGGCCAACTCTCTGGGGCCAACGTCCTGACTTTC.

The rearrangement uses TRBV5-1 and TRBJ2-3; D ambiguous. V lost 0 bases, J lost 0 bases, and 5 bases lay in between. This CDR3 spans 14 amino acids. From germline, CDR1 is SGHRS and CDR2 YFSETQ. CDR3 in DNA: TGCGCCAGCAGCTTGGCAGGTAGCACAGATACGCAGTATTTT. Translated, it gives CASSLAGSTDTQYF.

This clonotype was counted between two and nine times. The chain joins TRBV6-6 to TRBJ2-7; 7 bases are shared with TRBD1. Germline V gene data show CDR1 as MNHNY and CDR2 as SVGAGI (reference sequence). This CDR3 is 13 amino acids long. Trimming at V came to 7 bases and at J to 1 base, leaving 4 bases not matched to a gene. The CDR3 region is CASTETGSYEQYF. The CDR3 bases are TGTGCCAGCACCGAGACAGGGTCCTACGAGCAGTACTTC.

This chain links TRBV6-1 with TRBJ2-3; no definite D call. Deletions cut 8 bases from V and 5 bases from J, with 14 bases between. Germline V gene sequence: CDR1 MNHNS, CDR2 SASEGT. This CDR3 comprises 13 residues. The CDR3 DNA sequence: TGTGCCAGCGCATGGGCCCGGAAAGATACGCAGTATTTT. Translating it yields CASAWARKDTQYF.

The chain links TRBV5-1 to TRBJ2-2, with TRBD2 as a possible D gene (5 bases). The length of the CDR3 is 15 residues. CDR1 and CDR2 from the germline V gene are SGHRS and YFSETQ. Trimming took off 1 base at V and 6 bases at J, with 13 bases between the two ends. The CDR3 DNA reads TGCGCCAGCAGCTTGAGAGGGCCCGGAGCCGGGGAGCTGTTTTTT. As protein: CASSLRGPGAGELFF. The full variable domain, completed using reference TRBV5-1 and TRBJ2-2, is KAGVTQTPRYLIKTRGQQVTLSCSPISGHRSVSWYQQTPGQGLQFLFEYFSETQRNKGNFPGRFSGRQFSNSRSEMNVSTLELGDSALYLCASSLRGPGAGELFFGEGSRLTVL.

This clonotype has just one count. The chain uses TRBV4-2 and TRBJ1-2; 7 bases map to TRBD1. Germline V lookup: CDR1 LGHNA, CDR2 YNFKEQ. There are 14 residues in the CDR3. Unmatched junction bases numbered 2, after V lost 2 bases and J lost 2 bases. CDR3 loop: CASSQSTGNYGYTF. CDR3 DNA: TGTGCCAGCAGCCAATCGACAGGGAACTATGGCTACACCTTC.

This clonotype was detected a few times. This chain connects TRBV28 to TRBJ2-7, with D possibly TRBD2 on 6 matching bases. This CDR3 comprises 16 residues. V was clipped by 1 base and J by 5 bases, with 18 bases between them. Per the germline V gene, CDR1 is MDHEN and CDR2 is SYDVKM. The CDR3 region is CASSLFQRVGQHEQYF. In DNA form, the CDR3 reads TGTGCCAGCAGTTTATTTCAGCGGGTGGGCCAACACGAGCAGTACTTC. Full variable domain (remainder filled in from reference TRBV28 and TRBJ2-7): DVKVTQSSRYLVKRTGEKVFLECVQDMDHENMFWYRQDPGLGLRLIYFSYDVKMKEKGDIPEGYSVSREKKERFSLILESASTNQTSMYLCASSLFQRVGQHEQYFGPGTRLTVT.

This clonotype was detected only a few times. The chain is built from TRBV27 and TRBJ1-2; 8 bases match TRBD1. CDR1 MNHEY and CDR2 SMNVEV come from the germline V gene (reference sequence). The CDR3 has 16 amino acids. The junction had 9 bases not matched to a gene; V was cut back by 6 bases and J by 0 bases. The DNA of the CDR3 is TGTGCCAGCAGAAGGCAGGGGGCCGGGGCTAACTATGGCTACACCTTC. Its translation: CASRRQGAGANYGYTF.

The V gene is TRBV5-1, the J gene TRBJ1-5; possible D gene TRBD1, 5 bases. Trimming pared 4 bases from V and 4 bases from J, leaving 12 bases between. The germline V gene encodes CDR1 SGHRS and CDR2 YFSETQ. There are 14 residues in the CDR3. The CDR3 reads CASSPDGGNQPQHF. CDR3 in DNA: TGCGCCAGCAGCCCCGACGGGGGGAATCAGCCCCAGCATTTT.

The chain joins TRBV7-6 to TRBJ2-7; D unresolved. This CDR3 is 14 amino acids long. Germline-derived CDR1 and CDR2 are SGHVS and FNYEAQ. V lost 3 bases, J lost 5 bases, and 14 bases lay in between. The CDR3 loop is CASSFGQIYDEQYF. The CDR3 DNA follows: TGTGCCAGCAGCTTCGGGCAGATCTACGACGAGCAGTACTTC.

The sample holds a few counts of this clonotype. The V call is TRBV7-2, the J call TRBJ2-3; D unclear. Trimming removed 5 bases at V and 2 bases at J, with 5 bases between. Germline CDR1 SGHTA, CDR2 FQGNSA. The length of the CDR3 is 12 residues. This chain's CDR3 is CASSPPTDTQYF. CDR3 in DNA: TGTGCCAGCAGCCCTCCCACAGATACGCAGTATTTT.